This T cell receptor beta chain was profiled in a study of T cell repertoires in cytomegalovirus infection (dated by TCRdb to about 2019). The study in broad terms: Peptide stimulations targeted recently identified HLA-C-restricted CMV epitopes, whose presentation resists viral immunomodulation, together with well-studied HLA-B-restricted epitopes. Donor HLA type was relevant to the analysis, because carriage of CMV infection together with the matching HLA type was indicated by public TCR beta signatures.

The sequencer listed for this sample is Illumina HiSeq 1500. TCRdb passed the public sequencing reads through fastp at Q25 and MiXCR, retaining productive beta sequences. Each CDR3 protein gets just one entry, which takes the most common genes and DNA from the rows behind it. The sample table records approximately 300,000 distinct CDR3 sequences; approximately 32% of these occur just once. Jointly, the top ten make up 15% to 20% of the sample. CDR1 is given as SQVTM and CDR2 as ANQGSEA, both from the germline V gene. The CDR3 runs 13 residues from the cysteine to the phenylalanine. Only the CDR3 part of the read is kept: 39 bases, read in frame from the first base. V loses 4 bases of germline sequence and J loses 3 bases, and the interval between the two ends is 10 bases. Summary of the overall study and its limitations: The ex vivo response was dominated by HLA-C-restricted CMV-specific TCR beta clonotypes, and the single most frequent clonotype in two of eight donors was supplied by these HLA-C-restricted clonotypes. In both this cohort and an independent approximately 350-donor cohort, the cumulative frequency of public TCR beta family members distinguished carriers of CMV infection plus the relevant HLA type.

The treatment or condition label, as the study defines it: in vitro stimulation with specific CMV peptide epitopes to enrich CMV-specific T cells. On this clonotype: What this receptor recognizes is not known. No base quality information exists; no much larger clone differs at one position.

The sample consisted of cultured PBMCs, taken from culture after CMV antigen stimulation. The receptor comes from a human donor in good health (CMV status not recorded). Some clones in this sample may be carry-over from other donors' samples. The rearranged segments are TRBV29-1 and TRBJ1-5; the D gene identity is not certain. The CDR3 in this case is CSVAQRHNQPQHF. The nucleotides are TGCAGCGTTGCCCAGCGGCACAATCAGCCCCAGCATTTT.